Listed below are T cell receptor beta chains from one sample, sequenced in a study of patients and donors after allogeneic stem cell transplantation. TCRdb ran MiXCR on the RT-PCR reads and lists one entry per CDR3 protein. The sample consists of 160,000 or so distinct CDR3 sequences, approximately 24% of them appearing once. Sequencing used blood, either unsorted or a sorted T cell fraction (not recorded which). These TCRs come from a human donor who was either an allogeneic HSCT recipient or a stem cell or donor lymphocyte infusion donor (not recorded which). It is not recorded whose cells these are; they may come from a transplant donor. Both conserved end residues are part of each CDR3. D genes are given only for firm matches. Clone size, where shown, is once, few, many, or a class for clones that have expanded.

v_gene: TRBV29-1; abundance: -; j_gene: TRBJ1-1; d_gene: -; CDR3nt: TGCAGCGTTGAAACCGAGGAGGGGCTAATGAACACTGAAGCTTTCTTT; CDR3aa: CSVETEEGLMNTEAFF
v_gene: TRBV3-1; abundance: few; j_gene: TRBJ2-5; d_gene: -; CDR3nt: TGTGCCAGCAGCCAAGATCGCATACCCGGAGAGACCCAGTACTTC; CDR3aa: CASSQDRIPGETQYF
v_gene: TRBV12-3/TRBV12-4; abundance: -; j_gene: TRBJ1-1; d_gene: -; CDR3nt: TGTGCCAGCAGTTTCAGTGGACGGGAAGCTTTCTTT; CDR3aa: CASSFSGREAFF
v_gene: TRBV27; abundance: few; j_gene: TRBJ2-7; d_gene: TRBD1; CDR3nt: TGTGCCGTAAACCCCAGGGGGCAGGAGCAGTACTTC; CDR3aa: CAVNPRGQEQYF
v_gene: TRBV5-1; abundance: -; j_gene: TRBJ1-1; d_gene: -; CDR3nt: TGCGCCAGCAGCTTGTCGGGGGTTCAGACTGAAGCTTTCTTT; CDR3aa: CASSLSGVQTEAFF
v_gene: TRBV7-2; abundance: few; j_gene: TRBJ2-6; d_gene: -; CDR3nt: TGTGCCAGCAGCTCCTATTCATCCAACGTCCTGACTTTC; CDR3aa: CASSSYSSNVLTF
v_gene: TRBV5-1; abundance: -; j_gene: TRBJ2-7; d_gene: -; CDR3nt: TGCGCCAGCAGCTTGTTTGAGTCGACCTACGAGCAGTACTTC; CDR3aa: CASSLFESTYEQYF
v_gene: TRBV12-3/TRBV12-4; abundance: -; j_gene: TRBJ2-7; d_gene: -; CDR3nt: TGTGCCAGCAGTCCTGGACCACTTTTGTACGAGCAGTACTTC; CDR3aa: CASSPGPLLYEQYF
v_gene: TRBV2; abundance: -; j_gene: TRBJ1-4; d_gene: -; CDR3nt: TGTGCCAGCAGTGCCTTCCGGACCGGGCGCCTAAAGGGAAATGAAAAACTGTTTTTT; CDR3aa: CASSAFRTGRLKGNEKLFF
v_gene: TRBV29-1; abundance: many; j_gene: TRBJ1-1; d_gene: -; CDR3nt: TGCAGCTTACTATCAGGTGCTGAAGCTTTCTTT; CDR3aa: CSLLSGAEAFF
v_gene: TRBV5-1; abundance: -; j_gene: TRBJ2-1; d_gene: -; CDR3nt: TGCGCCAGCAGCGGCGAGGGCTCCTACAATGAGCAGTTCTTC; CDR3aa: CASSGEGSYNEQFF
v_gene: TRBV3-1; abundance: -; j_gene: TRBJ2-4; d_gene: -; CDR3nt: TGTGCCAGCAGCCAAGAAGCATTTCGAATTCGGGGCATTCAGTACTTC; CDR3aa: CASSQEAFRIRGIQYF
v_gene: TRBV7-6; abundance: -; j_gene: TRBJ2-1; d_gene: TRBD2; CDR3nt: TGTGCCAGCAGCCCTCGGGGGGGCTTGGAGTCCTACAATGAGCAGTTCTTC; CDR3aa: CASSPRGGLESYNEQFF
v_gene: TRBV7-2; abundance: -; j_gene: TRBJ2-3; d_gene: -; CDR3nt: TGTGCCAGCAGCTTAGTCTTCCCCCCTCCAGATACGCAGTATTTT; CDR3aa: CASSLVFPPPDTQYF
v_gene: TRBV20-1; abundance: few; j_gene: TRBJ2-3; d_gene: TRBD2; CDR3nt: TGCAGTGCCGGGCTAGCGGGGGTACCCCTAACGCAGTATTTT; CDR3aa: CSAGLAGVPLTQYF
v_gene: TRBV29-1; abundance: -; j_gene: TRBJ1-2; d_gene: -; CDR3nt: TGCAGCGTTGACCCGGGAGAGGGCTACACCTTC; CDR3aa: CSVDPGEGYTF
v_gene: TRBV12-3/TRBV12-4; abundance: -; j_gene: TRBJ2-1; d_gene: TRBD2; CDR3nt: TGTGCCAGCAGTACCGGGACTAGCATCAGCGGGGAGCAGTTCTTC; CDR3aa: CASSTGTSISGEQFF
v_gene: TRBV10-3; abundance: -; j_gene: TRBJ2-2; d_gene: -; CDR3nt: TGTGCCATCAGTGCGGGACTTCTCACCGGGGAGCTGTTTTTT; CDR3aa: CAISAGLLTGELFF
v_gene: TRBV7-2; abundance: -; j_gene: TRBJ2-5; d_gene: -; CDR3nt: TGTGCCAGCAGCAGGGTGGCCAGGGAAGAGACCCAGTACTTC; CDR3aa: CASSRVAREETQYF
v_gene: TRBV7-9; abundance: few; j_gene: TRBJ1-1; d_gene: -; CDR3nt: TGTGCCAGCAGCGTAATCGGGGGGCTGGGCACTGAAGCTTTCTTT; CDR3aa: CASSVIGGLGTEAFF
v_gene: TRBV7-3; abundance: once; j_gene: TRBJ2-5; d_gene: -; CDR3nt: TGTGCCAGCAGCTTAACGGGGGTGGAGACCCAGTACTTC; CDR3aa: CASSLTGVETQYF
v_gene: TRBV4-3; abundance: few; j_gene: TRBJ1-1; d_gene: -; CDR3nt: TGCGCCAGCAGCCAGAGGGAATCTGAAGCTTTCTTT; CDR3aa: CASSQRESEAFF
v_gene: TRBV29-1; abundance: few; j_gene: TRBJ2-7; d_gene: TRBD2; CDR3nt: TGCAGCGTCTCACCGGGACTAGCCTACGAGCAGTACTTC; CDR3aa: CSVSPGLAYEQYF
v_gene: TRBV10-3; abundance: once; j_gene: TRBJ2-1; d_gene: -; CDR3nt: TGTGCCATCAGTGTAGGCTACAGCTCCTACAATGAGCAGTTCTTC; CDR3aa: CAISVGYSSYNEQFF
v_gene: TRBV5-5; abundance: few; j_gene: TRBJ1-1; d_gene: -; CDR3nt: TGTGCCAGCAGCTTGGAACAGCAGTACACTGAAGCTTTCTTT; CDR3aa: CASSLEQQYTEAFF
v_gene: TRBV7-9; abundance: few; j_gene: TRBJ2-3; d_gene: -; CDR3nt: TGTGCCAGCAGCTTAGGGGTCACAGATACGCAGTATTTT; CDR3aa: CASSLGVTDTQYF
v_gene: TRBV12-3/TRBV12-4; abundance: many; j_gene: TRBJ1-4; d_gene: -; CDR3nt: TGTGCCAGCAGCCCGGGGGGGGAAAAACTGTTTTTT; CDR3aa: CASSPGGEKLFF
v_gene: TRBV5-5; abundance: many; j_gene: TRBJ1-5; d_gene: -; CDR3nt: TGTGCCAGCAGCATAATGGCAGGGTACGGTCAGCCCCAGCATTTT; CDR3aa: CASSIMAGYGQPQHF
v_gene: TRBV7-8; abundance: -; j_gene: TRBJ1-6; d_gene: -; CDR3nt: TGTGCCAGCAGCTACGGGAACAGGGATTTTTTATCCTATAATTCACCCCTCCACTTT; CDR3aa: CASSYGNRDFLSYNSPLHF
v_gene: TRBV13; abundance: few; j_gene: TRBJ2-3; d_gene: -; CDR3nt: TGTGCCAGCAGCCAGACTAGGGGGTACACAGATACGCAGTATTTT; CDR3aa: CASSQTRGYTDTQYF
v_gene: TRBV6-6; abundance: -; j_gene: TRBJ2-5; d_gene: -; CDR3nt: TGTGCCAGCAGTGCCACGGGAACTCAAGAGACCCAGTACTTC; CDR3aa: CASSATGTQETQYF
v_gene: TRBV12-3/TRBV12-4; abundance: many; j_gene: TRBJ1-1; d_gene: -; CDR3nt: TGTGCCAGCAGTTTTGGGGGAGCGACTGAAGCTTTCTTT; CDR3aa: CASSFGGATEAFF
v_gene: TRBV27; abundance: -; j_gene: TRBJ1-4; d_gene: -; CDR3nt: TGTGCCAGCAGTCGAGAGGGGTTGGGTGAAAAACTGTTTTTT; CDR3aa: CASSREGLGEKLFF
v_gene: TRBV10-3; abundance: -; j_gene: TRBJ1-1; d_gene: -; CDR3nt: TGTGCCATCAGTGAGGAGGCGGCCTCGAACACTGAAGCTTTCTTT; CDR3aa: CAISEEAASNTEAFF
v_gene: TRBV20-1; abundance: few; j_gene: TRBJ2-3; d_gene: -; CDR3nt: TGCAGTGCTACAGGGACGGGGGATACGCAGTATTTT; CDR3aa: CSATGTGDTQYF
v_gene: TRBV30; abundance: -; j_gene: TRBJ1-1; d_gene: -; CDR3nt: TGTGCCTGGAGTGTACTATGGCTTGAGGGGCGTAACGCTGAAGCTTTCTTT; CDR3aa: CAWSVLWLEGRNAEAFF
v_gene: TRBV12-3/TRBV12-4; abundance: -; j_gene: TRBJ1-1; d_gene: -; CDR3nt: TGTGCCAGCACCCTGGACGGGAACACTGAAGCTTTCTTT; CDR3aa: CASTLDGNTEAFF
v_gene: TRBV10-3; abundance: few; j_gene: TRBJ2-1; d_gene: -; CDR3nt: TGTGCCATAGGGGGGCAGGGAACTCCGATTGAGCAGTTCTTC; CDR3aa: CAIGGQGTPIEQFF
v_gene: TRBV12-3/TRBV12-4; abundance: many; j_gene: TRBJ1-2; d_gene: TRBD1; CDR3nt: TGTGCCAGCAGGGGGACAGGAGGTGGCTACACCTTC; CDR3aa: CASRGTGGGYTF
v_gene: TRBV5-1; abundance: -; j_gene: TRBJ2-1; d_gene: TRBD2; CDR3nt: TGCGCCAGCAGCTTGTCCGGGAGGGGGTCCTACAATGAGCAGTTCTTC; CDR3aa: CASSLSGRGSYNEQFF
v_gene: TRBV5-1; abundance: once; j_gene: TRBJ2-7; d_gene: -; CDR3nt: TGCGCCAGCAGCCTGTTGAGCGCCTCCTACGAGCAGTACTTC; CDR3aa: CASSLLSASYEQYF
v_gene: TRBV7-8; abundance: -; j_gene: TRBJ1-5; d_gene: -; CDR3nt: TGTGCCAGCAGCTTAGGGGGTTATTCCCACAATCAGCCCCAGCATTTT; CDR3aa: CASSLGGYSHNQPQHF
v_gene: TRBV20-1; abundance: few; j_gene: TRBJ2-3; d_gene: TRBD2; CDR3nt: TGCAGTGCCATAGCGGGGATCACAGATACGCAGTATTTT; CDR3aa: CSAIAGITDTQYF
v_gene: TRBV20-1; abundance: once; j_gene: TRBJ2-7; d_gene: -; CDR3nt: TGCAGTGCCGAGGGGGGACAGTTAAGCTCCTACGAGCAGTACTTC; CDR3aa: CSAEGGQLSSYEQYF
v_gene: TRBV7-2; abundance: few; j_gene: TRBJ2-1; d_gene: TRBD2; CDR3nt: TGTGCCAGCAGGTTAGCGGGAGGCTATGAGCAGTTCTTC; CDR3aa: CASRLAGGYEQFF
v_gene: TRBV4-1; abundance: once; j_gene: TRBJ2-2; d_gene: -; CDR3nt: TGCGCCAGCAGCCAAGCTGGGGGTTACACCGGGGAGCTGTTTTTT; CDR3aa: CASSQAGGYTGELFF
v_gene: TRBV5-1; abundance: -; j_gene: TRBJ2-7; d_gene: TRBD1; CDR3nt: TGCGCCAGCACGGGACAGGCCTCCTACGAGCAGTACTTC; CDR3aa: CASTGQASYEQYF
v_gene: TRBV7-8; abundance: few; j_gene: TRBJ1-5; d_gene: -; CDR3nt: TGTGCCAGCAGCTTAGCGTCGAGGTTAGGGAACTATAGCAATCAGCCCCAGCATTTT; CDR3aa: CASSLASRLGNYSNQPQHF
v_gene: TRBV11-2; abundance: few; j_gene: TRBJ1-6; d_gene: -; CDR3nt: TGTGCCAGCAGCTTAGAAAGGCATTCACCCCTCCACTTT; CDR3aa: CASSLERHSPLHF
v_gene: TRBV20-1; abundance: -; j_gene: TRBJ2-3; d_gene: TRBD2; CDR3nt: TGCAGTGCTAGACCAGTTGATAGCGGGAGGAGAACAGATACGCAGTATTTT; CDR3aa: CSARPVDSGRRTDTQYF
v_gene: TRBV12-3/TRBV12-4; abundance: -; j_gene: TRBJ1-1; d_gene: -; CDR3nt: TGTGCCAGCGGACCAACGAACACTGAAGCTTTCTTT; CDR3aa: CASGPTNTEAFF
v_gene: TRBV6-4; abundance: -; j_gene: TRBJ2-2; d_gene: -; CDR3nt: TGTGCCAGTCGGGACCCGAACACCGGGGAGCTGTTTTTT; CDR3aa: CASRDPNTGELFF
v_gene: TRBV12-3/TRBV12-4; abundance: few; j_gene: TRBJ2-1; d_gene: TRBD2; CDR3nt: TGTGCCAGCAGTTTCTGGCGGGGGGGCGTTGAGCAGTTCTTC; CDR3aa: CASSFWRGGVEQFF
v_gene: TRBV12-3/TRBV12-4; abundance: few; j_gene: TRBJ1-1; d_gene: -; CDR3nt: TGTGCCAGCAGTTTAGTGAACACTGAAGCTTTCTTT; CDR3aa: CASSLVNTEAFF
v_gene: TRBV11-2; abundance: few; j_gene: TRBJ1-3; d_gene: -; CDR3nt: TGTGCCAGCAGCCCCGCCGTGATGTACGGGGATGGAAACACCATATATTTT; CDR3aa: CASSPAVMYGDGNTIYF
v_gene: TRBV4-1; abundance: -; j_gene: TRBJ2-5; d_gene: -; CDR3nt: TGCGCCAGCAGCCTACCCCAGCGAGAGACCCAGTACTTC; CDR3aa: CASSLPQRETQYF
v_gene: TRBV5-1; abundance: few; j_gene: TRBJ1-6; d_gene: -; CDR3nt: TGCGCCAGCAGCTTGGCCGGGTCGTCTAGATCACCCCTCCACTTT; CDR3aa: CASSLAGSSRSPLHF